The rows below give T cell receptor beta chains drawn from one sample of a study of blood T cell repertoires in COVID-19. Data came from immunoSEQ multiplex PCR; TCRdb stores just in-frame clones and leaves some out. The sample comprises some 200,000 clones, 65% to 90% of which are singletons, and approximately 10% rests with the top ten. The sequenced sample was PBMCs or T cells enriched from blood (not recorded which). The origin of the receptors is a man between 35 and 55 years old who had recovered from COVID-19. Both conserved end residues are trimmed from each CDR3.

J gene,V gene,CDR3 protein
TRBJ1-3,TRBV6-4,ATHDRAHSGNTIY
TRBJ1-1,TRBV5-1,ASSGGQGRATEAF
TRBJ2-3,TRBV7-9,ASSLGQGATDTQY
TRBJ1-1,TRBV5-5,ASSPLGAGANTEAF
TRBJ1-5,TRBV7-9,ASSLALGQGRNQPQH
TRBJ2-5,TRBV5-5,ASSFQPLAETQY
TRBJ1-2,TRBV29-1,SVVGQGVSGYT
TRBJ2-7,TRBV6-5,ASGRTGGLNEQY
TRBJ2-3,TRBV30,ACRDGETSSTDTQY
TRBJ2-1,TRBV7-8,ASSQQTRRLYNEQF
TRBJ1-5,TRBV19,ASSIPGWARDRGGNQPQH
TRBJ2-3,TRBV7-2,ASSLRRAGSSTDTQY
TRBJ2-3,TRBV10-3,AISDMSSGRPDTQY
TRBJ2-3,TRBV7-2,ASSLGGLAGTDTQY
TRBJ2-1,TRBV7-9,ASSLWWAGSHNEQF
TRBJ2-7,TRBV4-2,ASSHPGLATYEQY
TRBJ2-4,TRBV28,ASSLGSLAKNIQY
TRBJ2-3,TRBV9,ASSVPGGPRDTQY
TRBJ1-1,TRBV27,ASSILLGQGAGEAF
TRBJ2-1,TRBV7-3,ASSLGGTTNEQF
TRBJ2-7,TRBV9,ASSAEPGQGDEQY
TRBJ2-2,TRBV5-1,ASSGRGLAGSFTGELF
TRBJ1-4,TRBV2,ASRPTGLNEKLF
TRBJ1-5,TRBV30,AWSVRGGQPQH
TRBJ2-3,TRBV6-5,ASSRTGGITDTQY
TRBJ2-7,TRBV28,ASVSGRGSEQY
TRBJ2-7,TRBV4-3,ASSPDSYYEQY
TRBJ2-1,TRBV4-2,ASSQDRTGGPYNEQF
TRBJ1-2,TRBV28,ASSHTKLNYGYT
TRBJ1-2,TRBV4-1,ASSPGTGVPKNYGYT
TRBJ1-1,TRBV5-1,ASSPDRPNTEAF
TRBJ2-5,TRBV7-9,ASSLFGGTQETQY
TRBJ2-5,TRBV5-4,ASSSNRVGSWETQY
TRBJ2-2,TRBV7-3,ASSPRDFLDTGELF
TRBJ1-5,TRBV28,ASSFPREGQPQH
TRBJ1-3,TRBV10-3,AISLQGTNTIY
TRBJ1-2,TRBV7-9,ASSLQGVYNYGYT
TRBJ1-3,TRBV6-6,ATTNGGAQVGNTIY
TRBJ1-1,TRBV3-1/TRBV3-2,ASTAWDRRNTEAF
TRBJ1-6,TRBV6-5,ASSYWSVHNSPLH
TRBJ2-7,TRBV7-2,ASTHRSESSYEQY
TRBJ2-3,TRBV2,ASNERGDTQY
TRBJ1-3,TRBV5-8,ASSFPGTGLGNTIY
TRBJ2-1,TRBV11-2,ASTSGDEQF